The 8 T cell receptor beta chains below come from one sample, sequenced in a study of blood T cells in healthy people across ages. Then a second PCR, running about 6 to 12 cycles, was carried out with a sample-barcoded 5' primer and a J-beta primer mix. TCRdb reanalysed the 5' RACE reads using MiXCR and keeps one entry per CDR3 protein. The sample records fewer than 950,000 distinct CDR3 sequences, roughly 40% being singletons. The sequenced sample consisted of blood. These TCRs come from a man between 18 and 29 years old in good health.

This chain joins TRBV14 and TRBJ2-5; D is undetermined. Trimming cost V 1 base and J 4 bases, with 16 bases left between them. CDR1 and CDR2 from the germline V gene are SGHDN and FVKESK. The CDR3 totals 16 residues. The CDR3 DNA is TGTGCCAGCAGCCAAGGTGGAGTTAGAGCCACAGAGACCCAGTACTTC. This translates into CASSQGGVRATETQYF.

This clonotype was recorded many times. The chain is built from TRBV12-3 or TRBV12-4 and TRBJ2-5, with a weak D call TRBD1 (5 bases). This CDR3 is built from 14 residues. The V gene lost 6 bases and the J gene lost 5 bases, with 16 bases spanning the gap. The CDR3 spells CASSLTGIGETQYF. For the CDR3, the DNA is TGTGCCAGCAGCTTAACAGGAATTGGGGAGACCCAGTACTTC.

This clonotype was detected only once. The genes are TRBV6-6 and TRBJ2-7, with 9 nucleotides matching TRBD2. With V trimmed by 4 bases and J by 7 bases, 14 bases remained unmatched. CDR3 length: 16 residues. Germline CDR1 and CDR2: MNHNY and SVGAGI (reference sequence). CDR3 amino acids: CASSSGGRGGDNEQYF. The CDR3 region has the DNA TGTGCCAGCAGTTCAGGGGGGCGGGGGGGAGACAATGAGCAGTACTTC.

The chain uses TRBV7-9 and TRBJ2-1; the D gene could be TRBD1 or TRBD2 (5 bases each). The CDR3 sequence is 15 residues long. CDR1 is SEHNR, CDR2 FQNEAQ, per germline (reference sequence). The germline V and J ends were trimmed by 1 base and 5 bases, with 12 bases remaining between them. CDR3 sequence (DNA): TGTGCCAGCAGCTTAGGGGGGTTTTACGACAATGAGCAGTTCTTC. Protein product: CASSLGGFYDNEQFF.

This rearrangement joins TRBV25-1 to TRBJ2-1; 13 bases map to TRBD2. This CDR3 contains 17 residues. Losses at the gene ends were 8 bases for V and 9 bases for J; bases not matched to a gene: 16. Germline V gene sequence: CDR1 MGHDK, CDR2 SYGVNS. The CDR3 protein is CASAFRTSGGPSGEQFF. As DNA, the CDR3 is TGTGCCAGCGCCTTTCGGACTAGCGGGGGCCCTTCGGGTGAGCAGTTCTTC.

For the CDR3, the DNA is TGTGCCAGCAGTCTCTCGGACACCGGGGAGCTGTTTTTT. As protein: CASSLSDTGELFF. The chain carries TRBV12-3 or TRBV12-4 and TRBJ2-2; D is uncertain. V was cut by 5 bases and J by 3 bases, with 7 bases left in between. CDR3 length: 13 amino acids.

This chain connects TRBV6-2 or TRBV6-3 to TRBJ2-7; D is unclear. The V and J ends lost 6 bases and 3 bases respectively, with 21 bases between them. Germline V gene data show CDR1 as MNHEY and CDR2 as SVGEGT. The CDR3 runs 16 residues. Here the CDR3 reads CASSPSQVWRDYEQYF. In nucleotides, the CDR3 is TGTGCCAGCAGCCCCTCTCAAGTATGGAGAGACTACGAGCAGTACTTC.

This clonotype occurred many times. Germline is not matched at one junction end, which may reflect a read error. This rearrangement joins TRBV7-2 to TRBJ2-5, with D hard to call. The V gene's germline CDR1 is SGHTA and CDR2 FQGNSA. The CDR3 runs to 13 residues. CDR3 sequence reads: CASSLVSQETQYF. CDR3 nucleotides: TGTGCCAGCAGTTTAGTCAGTCAAGAGACCCAGTACTTC. Full variable domain (outside the CDR3, taken from reference TRBV7-2 and TRBJ2-5): GAGVSQSPSNKVTEKGKDVELRCDPISGHTALYWYRQSLGQGLEFLIYFQGNSAPDKSGLPSDRFSAERTGGSVSTLTIQRTQQEDSAVYLCASSLVSQETQYFGPGTRLLVL.